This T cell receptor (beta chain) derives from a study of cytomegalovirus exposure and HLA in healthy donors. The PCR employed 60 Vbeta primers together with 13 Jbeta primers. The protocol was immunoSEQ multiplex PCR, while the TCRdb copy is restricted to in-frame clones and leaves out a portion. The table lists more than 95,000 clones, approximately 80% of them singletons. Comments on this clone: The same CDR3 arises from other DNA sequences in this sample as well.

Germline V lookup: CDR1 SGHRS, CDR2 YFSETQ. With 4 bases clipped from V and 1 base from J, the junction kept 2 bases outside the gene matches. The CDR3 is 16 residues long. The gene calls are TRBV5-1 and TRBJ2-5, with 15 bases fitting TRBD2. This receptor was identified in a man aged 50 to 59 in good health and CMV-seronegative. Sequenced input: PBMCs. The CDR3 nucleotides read TGCGCCAGCAGCCTGGGACTAGCGGGGGGCCAAGAGACCCAGTACTTC. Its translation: CASSLGLAGGQETQYF.